This passage covers 24 T cell receptor beta chains from one sample sequenced in a study of blood T cell repertoires in COVID-19. Measured with immunoSEQ multiplex PCR; TCRdb has only the in-frame clones, and not every one. The data show some 58,000 clones, 65% to 90% seen once. The sample consisted of peripheral blood. The receptors stem from a middle-aged man with COVID-19, enrolled during active disease.

The chain has TRBV28 and TRBJ1-5, with a tentative D call TRBD1 (6 bases). This CDR3 contains 13 residues. The V end lost 6 bases, the J end lost 1 base, and 7 bases lay between the germline ends. In germline, CDR1 is MDHEN, CDR2 SYDVKM. This CDR3 reads CASRGASNQPQHF. The CDR3 DNA reads TGTGCCAGCAGGGGGGCGAGCAATCAGCCCCAGCATTTT.

This clone was observed a handful of times. V and J are TRBV5-1 and TRBJ1-4, with TRBD1 matching 9 bases. CDR1 and CDR2 from the germline V gene are SGHRS and YFSETQ. The CDR3 has 14 amino acids. V trimming: 0 bases; J trimming: 8 bases; junction bases outside the gene matches: 2. The CDR3, as DNA: TGCGCCAGCAGCTTGGACAGGGGGCAGGAAAAACTGTTTTTT. Residues: CASSLDRGQEKLFF. Full variable domain (rest looked up from reference TRBV5-1 and TRBJ1-4): KAGVTQTPRYLIKTRGQQVTLSCSPISGHRSVSWYQQTPGQGLQFLFEYFSETQRNKGNFPGRFSGRQFSNSRSEMNVSTLELGDSALYLCASSLDRGQEKLFFGSGTQLSVL.

The rearrangement joins TRBV6-2 or TRBV6-3 to TRBJ2-3; 8 bases align to TRBD2. The CDR3 has 15 amino acids. With 5 bases clipped from V and 3 bases from J, the junction kept 7 bases outside the gene matches. From germline, CDR1 is MNHEY and CDR2 SVGEGT. The DNA for the CDR3 is TGTGCCAGCAGTGGGGGACTAGGGCAGACAGATACGCAGTATTTT. Translation gives CASSGGLGQTDTQYF.

V is TRBV4-1 and J is TRBJ2-1; the D gene is possibly TRBD2 (5 bases). Trimming removed 4 bases at V and 5 bases at J, with 12 bases between. Germline V CDR1 and CDR2: MGHRA, YSYEKL. The CDR3 spans 14 residues. The CDR3 DNA reads as TGCGCCAGCAGCCTTGGACCGAGGGACAATGAGCAGTTCTTC. It is translated as CASSLGPRDNEQFF.

V gene TRBV27 combines with J gene TRBJ1-4, with unresolved D. This CDR3 is 12 amino acids long. With 6 bases removed from V and 4 bases from J, the gap between germline ends came to 6 bases. Germline values: CDR1 MNHEY, CDR2 SMNVEV (reference sequence). This CDR3 is CASRVGNEKLFF. The CDR3 DNA sequence: TGTGCCAGCAGGGTCGGTAATGAAAAACTGTTTTTT.

CDR3 protein: CASSPRLIDTEAFF. Here the CDR3 DNA reads TGTGCCAGCAGCCCGAGACTCATTGACACTGAAGCTTTCTTT. V and J are TRBV4-2 and TRBJ1-1; no clear D gene. Looked up from germline, CDR1 is LGHNA and CDR2 is YNFKEQ. V was cut by 4 bases and J by 3 bases, with 12 bases left in between. This CDR3 spans 14 amino acids.

The chain has TRBV6-1 and TRBJ1-3, with D hard to call. Germline CDR1 and CDR2: MNHNS and SASEGT. The CDR3 loop spans 15 amino acids. Trimming shortened V by 5 bases and J by 1 base, and 12 bases separated the two germline ends. CDR3 in amino acids: CASSNTVFSGNTIYF. Written as DNA, the CDR3 is TGTGCCAGCAGTAATACAGTGTTTTCTGGAAACACCATATATTTT.

This clone has more than one count but fewer than ten. The genes are TRBV7-9 and TRBJ2-7; 8 nucleotides agree with TRBD1. V lost 5 bases to trimming and J lost 6 bases; unmatched junction nucleotides: 9. Germline lookup yields CDR1 SEHNR and CDR2 FQNEAQ (reference sequence). This CDR3 is built from 14 residues. CDR3 nucleotides: TGTGCCAGCAGCCGGGCGACAGGGGCAGGCGAGCAGTACTTC. Protein sequence: CASSRATGAGEQYF. Together with reference TRBV7-9 and TRBJ2-7, the CDR3 gives the full variable domain: DTGVSQNPRHKITKRGQNVTFRCDPISEHNRLYWYRQTLGQGPEFLTYFQNEAQLEKSRLLSDRFSAERPKGSFSTLEIQRTEQGDSAMYLCASSRATGAGEQYFGPGTRLTVT.

The rearrangement uses TRBV3-1 (or the pseudogene TRBV3-2) and TRBJ2-7, with 7 nucleotides matching TRBD1. Germline V gene sequence: CDR1 LGHDT, CDR2 YNNKEL (reference sequence). J lost 4 bases, V lost 5 bases, and 8 bases had no gene match. The CDR3 contains 14 residues. The CDR3 region has the DNA TGTGCCAGCAGCAGACAGGGATCGGCTTACGAGCAGTACTTC. It yields the protein CASSRQGSAYEQYF.

The V call is TRBV25-1, the J call TRBJ2-3; weak D call: TRBD2 (5 bases). CDR3 length: 15 residues. CDR1 and CDR2 (germline): MGHDK, SYGVNS. The ends were cut back, 2 bases at V and 2 bases at J, with 11 bases in the middle. The CDR3 DNA follows: TGTGCCAGCAGTGAAGTGGCCGACTACACAGATACGCAGTATTTT. This gives the protein CASSEVADYTDTQYF.

This sequence joins TRBV6-5 and TRBJ1-3; 9 bases agree with TRBD1. The CDR3 is made up of 14 amino acids. V lost 5 bases to trimming and J lost 4 bases; unmatched junction nucleotides: 3. The V gene's germline CDR1 is MNHEY and CDR2 SVGAGI. The CDR3 coding sequence is TGTGCCAGCAGTCCGGGACAGGGCGGAAACACCATATATTTT. It specifies CASSPGQGGNTIYF.

The rearrangement uses TRBV5-6 and TRBJ2-5, with TRBD2 matching over 14 bases. The CDR3 runs 17 residues. CDR1 and CDR2 (germline): SGHDT, YYEEEE. The J segment lost 5 bases and the V segment lost 0 bases, leaving 6 bases of the junction unmatched. CDR3 in amino acids: CASSLGLAGGLTETQYF. The CDR3, as DNA: TGTGCCAGCAGCTTGGGACTAGCGGGAGGGCTAACGGAGACCCAGTACTTC.

The chain combines TRBV24-1 with TRBJ2-5; 8 bases are shared with TRBD1. The germline V gene has CDR1 KGHDR and CDR2 SFDVKD. The CDR3 sequence is 16 residues long. The junction had 8 bases not matched to a gene; V was cut back by 6 bases and J by 0 bases. This CDR3 reads CATSSLGQGDQETQYF. CDR3 nucleotide sequence: TGTGCCACCAGTTCGCTCGGACAGGGAGACCAAGAGACCCAGTACTTC.

This clone was seen a handful of times. The chain is built from TRBV4-2 and TRBJ2-7, with a tentative D call TRBD2 (6 bases). Germline V gene lookup returns CDR1 LGHNA and CDR2 YNFKEQ. This CDR3 is built from 15 residues. Trimming stripped 2 bases from V and 2 bases from J, with 13 bases between. The CDR3 coding sequence is TGTGCCAGCAGCCAATCTCTCCGGGAGCCCTACGAGCAGTACTTC. Its protein product is CASSQSLREPYEQYF.

This chain links TRBV28 with TRBJ2-7, with 12 bases matching TRBD2. V lost 2 bases, J lost 4 bases, and 9 bases stayed unmatched. Germline assignment: CDR1 MDHEN and CDR2 SYDVKM. The CDR3 consists of 17 residues. This CDR3 is CASSLELAGGSGYEQYF. The CDR3 DNA is TGTGCCAGCAGTTTAGAACTAGCGGGAGGTTCTGGGTACGAGCAGTACTTC.

The chain employs TRBV19 and TRBJ2-3, with 7 positions matching TRBD2. The V gene end was trimmed by 6 bases and the J gene end by 7 bases; junction bases not matched to a gene: 16. The length of the CDR3 is 16 residues. CDR1 and CDR2 from the germline V gene are LNHDA and SQIVND (reference sequence). CDR3 amino acids: CASSGSLSGVPNTQYF. Here the CDR3 DNA reads TGTGCCAGTAGCGGGTCACTAAGCGGGGTCCCGAATACGCAGTATTTT. Full variable domain (missing parts from reference TRBV19 and TRBJ2-3): DGGITQSPKYLFRKEGQNVTLSCEQNLNHDAMYWYRQDPGQGLRLIYYSQIVNDFQKGDIAEGYSVSREKKESFPLTVTSAQKNPTAFYLCASSGSLSGVPNTQYFGPGTRLTVL.

The chain is built from TRBV27 and TRBJ1-5; the D is unclear. This CDR3 spans 14 amino acids. Trimming removed 2 bases at V and 2 bases at J, with 7 bases between. From germline, CDR1 is MNHEY and CDR2 SMNVEV (reference sequence). In nucleotides, the CDR3 is TGTGCCAGCAGTTTAGGAGTGGGCAATCAGCCCCAGCATTTT. Translation gives CASSLGVGNQPQHF.

The CDR3 DNA is TGTGCCAGCAGTTTGATGAGGGACTATGGCTACACCTTC. Translation gives CASSLMRDYGYTF. The chain employs TRBV28 and TRBJ1-2; unclear D gene. Trimming stripped 3 bases from V and 3 bases from J, with 8 bases between. Germline loops: CDR1 MDHEN, CDR2 SYDVKM. The CDR3 is 13 amino acids.

The chain is built from TRBV5-1 and TRBJ2-1; 11 bases agree with TRBD2. Germline V gene sequence: CDR1 SGHRS, CDR2 YFSETQ. The V and J ends lost 2 bases and 6 bases, in that order; junction bases with no gene match: 4. This CDR3 is 15 amino acids long. As DNA, the CDR3 is TGCGCCAGCAGCTTAGGGACTAGCGGTCCCAATGAGCAGTTCTTC. As protein: CASSLGTSGPNEQFF.

This clone is labeled as large (0.1 to 1%). This sample includes further DNA sequences coding for the same CDR3. This chain connects TRBV6-5 to TRBJ2-7; the D gene is possibly TRBD2 (5 bases). V lost 7 bases, J lost 0 bases, and 7 bases lay in between. Germline V lookup: CDR1 MNHEY, CDR2 SVGAGI. The CDR3 length is 12 residues. The DNA of the CDR3 is TGTGCCAGCAAAGGACTCTCCTACGAGCAGTACTTC. The encoded protein is CASKGLSYEQYF.

This clone has more than one count but fewer than ten. V and J are TRBV27 and TRBJ2-1, with 9 bases lining up with TRBD1. This CDR3 contains 17 residues. Germline CDR1 reads MNHEY; CDR2 reads SMNVEV (reference sequence). The J segment lost 3 bases and the V segment lost 6 bases, leaving 12 bases of the junction unmatched. The chain's CDR3 is CASRPEQGAKDYNEQFF. CDR3 nucleotide sequence: TGTGCCAGCAGACCCGAACAGGGGGCCAAGGACTACAATGAGCAGTTCTTC.

V is TRBV2 and J is TRBJ2-1, with 8 nucleotides matching TRBD2. The V and J ends lost 4 bases and 9 bases, in that order; junction bases with no gene match: 8. The CDR3 runs to 14 residues. Per germline, CDR1 SNHLY and CDR2 FYNNEI. CDR3 nucleotides: TGTGCCAGCAGTGTTCTAGCGGGCGGGGCTGAGCAGTTCTTC. Its translation is CASSVLAGGAEQFF. The entire variable domain, with the rest obtained from reference TRBV2 and TRBJ2-1, is as follows: EPEVTQTPSHQVTQMGQEVILRCVPISNHLYFYWYRQILGQKVEFLVSFYNNEISEKSEIFDDQFSVERPDGSNFTLKIRSTKLEDSAMYFCASSVLAGGAEQFFGPGTRLTVL.

This chain joins TRBV10-1 and TRBJ2-1, with 10 bases identical to TRBD2. This CDR3 comprises 15 residues. Trimming took 6 bases from V and 10 from J; bases not matched to a gene: 12. From germline, CDR1 is WNHNN and CDR2 SYGVQD (reference sequence). The CDR3 DNA sequence: TGCGCCAGCAGCCCTAGGGCGCTAGCGGGAGTCGAGCAGTTCTTC. Translating gives CASSPRALAGVEQFF.

The chain employs TRBV5-6 and TRBJ2-5; tentatively, D is TRBD2 (5 bases). This CDR3 is built from 15 residues. Germline V gene data show CDR1 as SGHDT and CDR2 as YYEEEE. Trimming pared 1 base from V and 7 bases from J, leaving 17 bases between. CDR3: CASSLMAGLRGTQYF. CDR3 in DNA: TGTGCCAGCAGCTTGATGGCTGGACTTCGTGGGACCCAGTACTTC.